This TCR beta chain was recovered during a study of siplizumab effects on memory and regulatory T cells. Points from the study as a whole: The drug siplizumab significantly decreased the alloreactive sequences that could be traced to unstimulated CD4+ memory cells.

Assaying covered roughly 100,000 TCR templates per sample. Measured with immunoSEQ multiplex PCR; TCRdb has only the in-frame clones, and not every one. This sample carries over 100,000 clones, just over 90% of them seen once, and the ten largest clones take around 0.15%. With V trimmed by 5 bases and J by 6 bases, 3 bases remained unmatched. CDR1 is SGHTA and CDR2 is FQGNSA in the germline V gene. The CDR3 spans 14 residues. In regard to this clone: The antigen remains undetermined.

The receptor's source is a human donor in good health. The chain is built from TRBV7-2 and TRBJ2-3; 12 positions agree with TRBD2. Sequencing was performed on non-Treg CD4+ T cells sorted from blood. CDR3 protein: CASSQGTSGDTQYF. In DNA form, the CDR3 reads TGTGCCAGCAGCCAAGGGACTAGCGGGGATACGCAGTATTTT. The full variable domain, rest sourced from reference TRBV7-2 and TRBJ2-3, is GAGVSQSPSNKVTEKGKDVELRCDPISGHTALYWYRQSLGQGLEFLIYFQGNSAPDKSGLPSDRFSAERTGGSVSTLTIQRTQQEDSAVYLCASSQGTSGDTQYFGPGTRLTVL.